The T cell receptor (beta chain) under discussion was sequenced for a study of shared clonotypes between healthy human individuals. This table comes from immunoSEQ multiplex PCR, and its TCRdb copy is limited to in-frame clones, with some not included. The sample lists about 460,000 clones, roughly 80% occurring once. V trimming: 3 bases; J trimming: 7 bases; junction bases outside the gene matches: 2. The CDR3 spans 13 residues. Looked up from germline, CDR1 is SEHNR and CDR2 is FQNEAQ (reference sequence). V usage is TRBV7-9 and J usage is TRBJ1-5; 8 bases map to TRBD1. The sample consisted of PBMCs. The sequence derives from a woman aged 40-49 years in good health. Some clones in this sample may be carry-over from other donors' samples. CDR3 in DNA: TGTGCCAGCAGCTTGGGGACAGGACAGCCCCAGCATTTT. As protein: CASSLGTGQPQHF.